This TCR beta chain was observed in a study of monozygotic twins with inflammatory bowel disease (dated by TCRdb to the late 2010s). Notes on the research overall: A total of around 30 monozygotic twin pairs were included in the full study, comprising nine German pairs (four IBD-concordant, five IBD-discordant) and 19 IBD-discordant Danish pairs. The search for disease-associated traits relied mainly on comparing, within discordant pairs, IBD patients with their genetically identical healthy co-twins. Each individual had, on average, about 151 000 unique TCRalpha sequences and 181 000 unique TCRbeta sequences available for analysis. On the study overall, not on this receptor specifically: Different T cell subtypes could not be distinguished in the analysis. TCRbeta repertoire diversity, by inverse Simpson index, was decreased in IBD patients compared with their healthy co-twins. Because patients received different immunosuppressive treatments, the repertoires may have picked up extra background noise and variability between individuals. No single strong signal or clonotype linked to IBD turned up in the results, so the idea that one exists was not supported. Repertoire similarity did not differ between concordant and discordant twins, which could be due to limited statistical power. IBD patients shared fewer clonotypes with other individuals than healthy twins did, most markedly in patients showing signs of disease activity.

The library was built by means of 5' RACE. Each TCR library was prepared from around 3,400 ng of total RNA. For each sample, cDNA synthesis with SMARTScribe reverse transcriptase was split into eight separate reactions. During cDNA synthesis, template switching was used to introduce unique molecular identifiers that contained a 6-nucleotide sample barcode. Two nested PCRs of 16 and 9 cycles amplified the TCRalpha and TCRbeta cDNA, and bead purification followed each PCR. Before amplification, cDNA was treated with uracil DNA-glycosylase and purified using the QIAquick PCR purification kit. The second PCR was the step at which Illumina TruSeq-compatible adapters and sample-specific barcodes were added. TapeStation and Qubit were used to check library quality and concentration, and approximately 5.5 ng of each library went into the pool. The pooled libraries were sequenced with 2 x 100 bp reads and custom sequencing primers on an Illumina HiSeq2500 single-index Rapid Run. Per the original workflow: MiGEC version 1.2.6 was used for UMI-based consensus assembly, which corrected PCR and sequencing errors. V(D)J alignment, clonotype assembly and CDR3 extraction were performed with MiXCR version 2.1.1. To normalise gene usage, clonotype sharing and MAIT/NKT TCR abundance, the analysis used the top 1000, 10 000 and 20 000 clonotypes per sample. After downsampling to 27 000 UMIs, diversity was calculated as the inverse Simpson index using the vegan R package. Paired Mann-Whitney U tests were applied to discordant twin pairs, and Benjamini-Hochberg correction was used for multiple testing. Once TCRdb had reprocessed the reads, it stored one entry per CDR3 protein sequence and supplied no DNA. V and J calls and clone size were set by TCRdb, not the authors. The sample table includes about 160,000 distinct CDR3 sequences. The ten largest clones take up 2.4% of the sample.

Remarks on this clonotype: This clone's antigen is unknown.

A 2.5 ml peripheral blood sample was drawn into PAXgene tubes per donor and stored at -80°C. Without T cell sorting, total RNA was isolated from whole blood using the PAXgene blood miRNA kit on an automated QIAcube. Deep TCRalpha and TCRbeta repertoire profiling with unique molecular barcoding was performed on peripheral blood of monozygotic twin pairs concordant or discordant for inflammatory bowel disease. Smoking habits were recorded for all twin pairs, with individuals classified as current, former or never smokers. The CDR3 contains 14 residues, cysteine and phenylalanine counted. No DNA has been recorded. The germline V gene provides CDR1 LGHNA and CDR2 YNFKEQ.

The specimen sequenced was blood. The chain was built from TRBV4-2 and TRBJ1-2; TCRdb's D call, TRBD1, is unchecked because there is no DNA. The clonotype was recovered from a human donor with ulcerative colitis or Crohn's disease, or a healthy co-twin of an affected twin (not recorded which). CDR3 reads: CASSQEDGGGGYTF.